Presented here are 17 T cell receptor beta chains from one specimen sequenced in a study of cytomegalovirus exposure and HLA in healthy donors. Primers for the PCR totalled 60 Vbeta and 13 Jbeta. Generated by immunoSEQ multiplex PCR, the TCRdb table keeps only in-frame clones and is missing some. The sample consists of approximately 100,000 clones, around three quarters of them appearing once. Sequencing input: PBMCs. The receptors derive from a woman aged 40-49 years in good health and CMV-seronegative.

The chain carries TRBV28 and TRBJ2-5; D call uncertain. The end of the DNA is better explained by TRBJ2-7, so the J call may be wrong. This CDR3 has 12 amino acids. Per the germline V gene, CDR1 is MDHEN and CDR2 is SYDVKM. CDR3 residues: CASSSPGYEQYF. The CDR3 DNA follows: TGTGCCAGCAGTTCCCCGGGTTACGAGCAGTACTTC.

This clone was observed a single time. V and J are TRBV5-4 and TRBJ2-1; weak D call: TRBD1 (7 bases). The V gene's germline CDR1 is SGHNT and CDR2 YYREEE (reference sequence). V was cut by 4 bases and J by 4 bases, with 15 bases left in between. The CDR3 is 15 amino acids. The CDR3: CASSPGAGGYNEQFF. CDR3 nucleotides: TGTGCCAGCAGCCCCGGGGCAGGGGGGTACAATGAGCAGTTCTTC.

The V and J genes are TRBV5-6 and TRBJ1-2; 7 bases match TRBD1. Germline V gene lookup returns CDR1 SGHDT and CDR2 YYEEEE. The V segment lost 4 bases and the J segment 0 bases; nucleotides outside the gene matches: 12. The CDR3 spans 17 residues. CDR3 in amino acids: CASSPRQGEAPNYGYTF. The CDR3 nucleotides read TGTGCCAGCAGCCCCCGACAGGGCGAAGCTCCTAACTATGGCTACACCTTC.

This clone has a single count. This sequence joins TRBV27 and TRBJ1-2; D gene uncertain. The V end was cut by 0 bases, the J end by 8 bases, with 10 bases between. Germline V lookup: CDR1 MNHEY, CDR2 SMNVEV (reference sequence). The CDR3 loop spans 13 amino acids. The CDR3 DNA follows: TGTGCCAGCAGTTTATCCCTTTCGGGGGGCTACACCTTC. Encoded protein: CASSLSLSGGYTF.

V and J are TRBV18 and TRBJ2-5, with a tentative D call TRBD2 (7 bases). The CDR3 has 14 amino acids. Looked up from germline, CDR1 is KGHSH and CDR2 is LQKENI. V lost 3 bases, J lost 2 bases, and 10 bases lay in between. CDR3 loop: CASSPAGAQETQYF. The CDR3 DNA reads as TGTGCCAGCTCACCCGCGGGGGCGCAAGAGACCCAGTACTTC.

A remark on this clone: One junction end does not reproduce the germline sequence, and a read error may be involved. The chain couples TRBV7-9 to TRBJ2-7; a weak D match, TRBD1 (6 bases). The CDR3 contains 12 residues. Germline lookup yields CDR1 SEHNR and CDR2 FQNEAQ (reference sequence). For the CDR3, the DNA is TGTTCCAGCAGCCCGAATACAGGGAAGCAGTACTTC. Protein product: CSSSPNTGKQYF.

The chain uses TRBV7-2 and TRBJ1-6, with a possible D match to TRBD1 (6 bases). Germline V gene data show CDR1 as SGHTA and CDR2 as FQGNSA. The CDR3 covers 16 residues. With 2 bases removed from V and 3 bases from J, the gap between germline ends came to 11 bases. CDR3 in amino acids: CASSLRGGLYNSPLHF. DNA of the CDR3: TGTGCCAGCAGCTTACGGGGGGGGCTCTATAATTCACCCCTCCACTTT.

This clone was seen more than once but under ten times. The chain is built from TRBV7-2 and TRBJ2-7, with 10 bases aligning to TRBD2. This CDR3 is 14 amino acids long. From germline, CDR1 is SGHTA and CDR2 FQGNSA. Trimming removed 8 bases from V and 5 bases from J; junction bases left unmatched: 9. Here the CDR3 reads CASRASGRYHEQYF. The CDR3 bases are TGTGCCAGCCGGGCTAGCGGGAGATATCACGAGCAGTACTTC.

This clone was seen only once. The chain is built from TRBV6-1 and TRBJ1-1; 7 nucleotides match TRBD1. Trimming removed 5 bases from V and 5 bases from J; junction bases left unmatched: 11. CDR3 size: 15 residues. In germline, CDR1 is MNHNS, CDR2 SASEGT. The CDR3 is CASSQGGKGGTEAFF. CDR3 sequence (DNA): TGTGCCAGCAGTCAGGGGGGAAAAGGGGGAACTGAAGCTTTCTTT.

The rearrangement uses TRBV29-1 and TRBJ2-3; D possibly corresponds to TRBD1 (6 bases). The CDR3 runs to 13 residues. Germline CDR1 reads SQVTM; CDR2 reads ANQGSEA. Trimming removed 4 bases from V and 4 bases from J, with 12 bases in between. The CDR3 bases are TGCAGCGTTGGGACAGAGGCGGCAGATACGCAGTATTTT. Its protein product is CSVGTEAADTQYF.

The chain has TRBV28 and TRBJ1-4; a weak D match, TRBD1 (5 bases). This CDR3 has 14 amino acids. The germline CDR1 and CDR2 sequences are MDHEN and SYDVKM. Trimming left V 6 bases short and J 3 bases short, with 11 bases between. The CDR3 DNA sequence: TGTGCCAGCAGATCAGGGTTGGCTAATGAAAAACTGTTTTTT. This encodes CASRSGLANEKLFF.

This chain connects TRBV7-2 to TRBJ1-2; D call uncertain. CDR3 length: 14 residues. Germline CDR1 and CDR2: SGHTA and FQGNSA. Trimming cost V 2 bases and J 5 bases, with 12 bases left between them. This CDR3 is CASSLSVTDYGYTF. DNA of the CDR3: TGTGCCAGCAGCTTAAGCGTTACCGATTATGGCTACACCTTC.

About this clone itself: Germline is not matched at one junction end, which may reflect a read error. The V gene is TRBV7-9, the J gene TRBJ2-7, with 7 bases identical to TRBD2. The CDR3 is made up of 15 amino acids. The V gene's germline CDR1 is SEHNR and CDR2 FQNEAQ (reference sequence). The CDR3: CSSSFYEAGTYEQYF. As DNA, the CDR3 is TGTTCCAGCAGCTTCTACGAAGCGGGAACCTACGAGCAGTACTTC.

The CDR3 DNA is TGTGCCAGCAGTACCCGGACAGGACTTTACGAGCAGTACTTC. Residues: CASSTRTGLYEQYF. This chain joins TRBV28 and TRBJ2-7, with 7 positions matching TRBD1. There are 14 residues in the CDR3. After removal of 5 bases from V and 4 bases from J, the junction contained 8 bases not matched to a gene. Germline assignment: CDR1 MDHEN and CDR2 SYDVKM.

This clone was observed a handful of times. V is TRBV19 and J is TRBJ1-4; tentatively, D is TRBD1 (5 bases). V shed 10 bases and J shed 8 bases, with 17 bases lying between them. Germline assignment: CDR1 LNHDA and CDR2 SQIVND (reference sequence). The CDR3 extends over 13 amino acids. The CDR3 DNA is TGTGCCACCAAAAGGGCCGGGGGGGAAAAACTGTTTTTT. Translated: CATKRAGGEKLFF. The variable domain in full, with the rest retrieved from reference TRBV19 and TRBJ1-4, is DGGITQSPKYLFRKEGQNVTLSCEQNLNHDAMYWYRQDPGQGLRLIYYSQIVNDFQKGDIAEGYSVSREKKESFPLTVTSAQKNPTAFYLCATKRAGGEKLFFGSGTQLSVL.

V is TRBV27 and J is TRBJ2-1; TRBD2 aligns across 9 bases. CDR3 length: 15 amino acids. Germline V gene lookup returns CDR1 MNHEY and CDR2 SMNVEV (reference sequence). V dropped 5 bases and J dropped 0; count of bases not matched to a gene: 2. The chain's CDR3 is CASSLAGFSYNEQFF. The CDR3 bases are TGTGCCAGCAGTCTAGCGGGGTTCTCCTACAATGAGCAGTTCTTC.

The chain links TRBV2 to TRBJ1-5; 10 nucleotides match TRBD1. The CDR3 runs 15 residues. In germline, CDR1 is SNHLY, CDR2 FYNNEI. The junction had 9 bases not matched to a gene; V was cut back by 4 bases and J by 9 bases. This CDR3 is CASSGRQGAGRPQHF. CDR3 DNA sequence: TGTGCCAGCAGTGGAAGACAGGGGGCGGGTCGGCCCCAGCATTTT.